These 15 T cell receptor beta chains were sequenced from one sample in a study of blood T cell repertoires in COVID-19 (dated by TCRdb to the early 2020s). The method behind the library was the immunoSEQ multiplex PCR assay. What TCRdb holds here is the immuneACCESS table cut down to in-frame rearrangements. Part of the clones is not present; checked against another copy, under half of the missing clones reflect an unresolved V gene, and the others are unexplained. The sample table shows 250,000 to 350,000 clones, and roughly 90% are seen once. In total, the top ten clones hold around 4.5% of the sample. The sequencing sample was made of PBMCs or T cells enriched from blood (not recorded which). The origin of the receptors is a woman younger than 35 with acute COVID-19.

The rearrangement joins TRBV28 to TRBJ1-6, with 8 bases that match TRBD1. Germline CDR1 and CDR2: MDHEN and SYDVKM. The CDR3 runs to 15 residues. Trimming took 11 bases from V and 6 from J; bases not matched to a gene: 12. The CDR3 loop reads CASFPGDRSNSPLHF. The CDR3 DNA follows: TGTGCCTCTTTTCCCGGGGACAGGAGTAATTCACCCCTCCACTTT.

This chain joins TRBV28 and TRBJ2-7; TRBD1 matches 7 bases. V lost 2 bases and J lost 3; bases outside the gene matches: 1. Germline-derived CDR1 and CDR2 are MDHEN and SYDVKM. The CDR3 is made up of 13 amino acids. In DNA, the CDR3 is TGTGCCAGCAGTTTAGGGGACAGCTACGAGCAGTACTTC. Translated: CASSLGDSYEQYF.

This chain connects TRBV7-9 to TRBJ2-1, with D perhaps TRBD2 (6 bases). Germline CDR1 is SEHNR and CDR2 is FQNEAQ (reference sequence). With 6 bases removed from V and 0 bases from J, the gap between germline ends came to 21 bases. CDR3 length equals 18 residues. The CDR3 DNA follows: TGTGCCAGCAGGGGGGGAGTATTGACTCGCGACTCCTACAATGAGCAGTTCTTC. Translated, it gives CASRGGVLTRDSYNEQFF.

CDR3 loop: CASSSTGSGNTIYF. Here the CDR3 DNA reads TGCGCCAGCAGCTCCACAGGGTCAGGAAACACCATATATTTT. This rearrangement joins TRBV5-1 to TRBJ1-3, with D possibly being TRBD1 (6 bases). Trimming took off 3 bases at V and 4 bases at J, with 11 bases between the two ends. Germline values: CDR1 SGHRS, CDR2 YFSETQ. The CDR3 loop spans 14 amino acids.

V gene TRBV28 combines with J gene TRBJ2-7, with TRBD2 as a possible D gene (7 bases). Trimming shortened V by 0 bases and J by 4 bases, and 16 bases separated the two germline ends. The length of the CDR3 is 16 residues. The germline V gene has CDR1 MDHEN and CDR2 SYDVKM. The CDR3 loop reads CASSLWGGGVRYEQYF. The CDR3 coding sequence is TGTGCCAGCAGTTTATGGGGAGGGGGGGTACGGTACGAGCAGTACTTC.

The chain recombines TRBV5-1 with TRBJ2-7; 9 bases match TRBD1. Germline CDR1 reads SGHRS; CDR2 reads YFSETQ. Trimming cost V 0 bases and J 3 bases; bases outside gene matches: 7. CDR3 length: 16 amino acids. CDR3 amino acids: CASSLGGQGRFYEQYF. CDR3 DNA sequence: TGCGCCAGCAGCTTGGGGGGACAGGGTCGTTTCTACGAGCAGTACTTC.

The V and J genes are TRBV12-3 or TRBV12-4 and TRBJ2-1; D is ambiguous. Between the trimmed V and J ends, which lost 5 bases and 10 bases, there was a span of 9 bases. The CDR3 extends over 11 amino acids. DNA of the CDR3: TGTGCCAGCAGTAATACCCGGGAGCAGTTCTTC. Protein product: CASSNTREQFF.

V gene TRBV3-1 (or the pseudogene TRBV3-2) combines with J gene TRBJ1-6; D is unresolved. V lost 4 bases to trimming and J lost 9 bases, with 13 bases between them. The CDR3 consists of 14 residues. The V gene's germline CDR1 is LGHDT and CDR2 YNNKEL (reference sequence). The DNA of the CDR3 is TGTGCCAGCAGCCTTTCGGGGTTGGGTTCACCCCTCCACTTT. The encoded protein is CASSLSGLGSPLHF.

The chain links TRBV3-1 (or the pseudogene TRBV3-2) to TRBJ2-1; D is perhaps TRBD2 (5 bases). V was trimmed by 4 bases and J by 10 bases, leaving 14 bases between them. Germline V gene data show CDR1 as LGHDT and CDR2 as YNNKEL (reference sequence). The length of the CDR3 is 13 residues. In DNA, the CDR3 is TGTGCCAGCAGCCGATCCGAGCGGACGGAGCAGTTCTTC. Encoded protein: CASSRSERTEQFF.

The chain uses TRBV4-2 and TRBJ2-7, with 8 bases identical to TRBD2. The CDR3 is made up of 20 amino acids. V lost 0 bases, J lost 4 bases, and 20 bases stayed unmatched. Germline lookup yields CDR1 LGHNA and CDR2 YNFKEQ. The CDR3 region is CASSQDGYTSGNGSPYEQYF. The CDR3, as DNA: TGTGCCAGCAGCCAAGATGGATATACTAGCGGAAACGGATCGCCATACGAGCAGTACTTC.

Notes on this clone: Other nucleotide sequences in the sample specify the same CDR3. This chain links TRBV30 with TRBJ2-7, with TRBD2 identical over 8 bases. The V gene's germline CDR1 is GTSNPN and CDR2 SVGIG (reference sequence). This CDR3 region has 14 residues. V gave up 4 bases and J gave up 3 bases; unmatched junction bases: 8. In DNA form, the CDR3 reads TGTGCCTGGAACCCGGGGGGGGTGAGCTACGAGCAGTACTTC. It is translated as CAWNPGGVSYEQYF.

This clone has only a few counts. CDR3 DNA sequence: TGTGCCAGCCTCGCGGACAGGGAGGATCAGCCCCAGCATTTT. Protein sequence: CASLADREDQPQHF. The chain joins TRBV21-1 to TRBJ1-5; the table's D call TRBD1 went unverified against the DNA. TRBV21-1 is assigned pseudogene status. CDR3 size: 14 residues.

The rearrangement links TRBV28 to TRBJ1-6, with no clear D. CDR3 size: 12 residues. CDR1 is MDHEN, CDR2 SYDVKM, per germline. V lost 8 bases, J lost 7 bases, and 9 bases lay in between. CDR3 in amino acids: CASSTPNSPLHF. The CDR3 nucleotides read TGTGCCAGCTCTACCCCCAATTCACCCCTCCACTTT.

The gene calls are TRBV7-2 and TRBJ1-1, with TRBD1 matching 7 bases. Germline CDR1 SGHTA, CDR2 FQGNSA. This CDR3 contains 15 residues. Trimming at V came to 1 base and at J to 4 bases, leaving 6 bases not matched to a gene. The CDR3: CASSLGQGGTTEAFF. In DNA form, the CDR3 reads TGTGCCAGCAGCTTAGGGCAGGGGGGCACCACTGAAGCTTTCTTT.

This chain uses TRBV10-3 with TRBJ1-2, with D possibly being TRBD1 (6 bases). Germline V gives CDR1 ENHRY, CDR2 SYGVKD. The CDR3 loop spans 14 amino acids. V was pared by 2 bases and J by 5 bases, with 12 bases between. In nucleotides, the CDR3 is TGTGCCATCAGTGAGCCGACAGGACCTTATGGCTACACCTTC. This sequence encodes CAISEPTGPYGYTF.